Listed below are T cell receptor beta chains from one sample, sequenced in a study of spatial heterogeneity in lung cancer. TCRdb itself ran the 5' RACE reads through MiXCR, one entry per CDR3 protein. Among approximately 43,000 distinct CDR3 sequences listed, 8% to 11% were seen once. The specimen comprised PBMCs, sampled at follow-up. The receptors come from a female donor with early-stage non-small cell lung cancer. Each CDR3 is given with its conserved first and last residue. The D gene is left open where the match is weak. Only some rows state a clone size, as once, few, many or a class for expanded clones.

clone size | J gene | D gene | V gene | CDR3 protein | CDR3 DNA
few | TRBJ1-6 | TRBD1 | TRBV28 | CASSPQRGAGGVDNSPLHF | TGTGCCAGCAGTCCCCAGAGGGGGGCAGGGGGTGTCGATAATTCACCCCTCCACTTT
many | TRBJ1-5 | NA | TRBV7-9 | CASSPDGRLNQPQHF | TGTGCCAGCAGCCCGGACGGGCGACTCAATCAGCCCCAGCATTTT
many | TRBJ1-1 | NA | TRBV28 | CASSLWQTRNTEAFF | TGTGCCAGCAGTTTATGGCAGACCAGGAACACTGAAGCTTTCTTT
few | TRBJ1-3 | NA | TRBV10-3 | CAISEGGRSGNTIYF | TGTGCCATCAGTGAGGGGGGTCGCTCTGGAAACACCATATATTTT
few | TRBJ1-6 | NA | TRBV28 | CASSPGSLGSPLHF | TGTGCCAGCAGCCCCGGATCTTTGGGTTCACCCCTCCACTTT
NA | TRBJ2-7 | NA | TRBV28 | CASSYTGPAGSYEQYF | TGTGCCAGCAGTTATACCGGGCCCGCCGGATCCTACGAGCAGTACTTC
NA | TRBJ2-5 | NA | TRBV2 | CASSSGETQYF | TGTGCCAGCAGTAGCGGGGAGACCCAGTACTTC
NA | TRBJ2-3 | NA | TRBV20-1 | CSARVVVADTQYF | TGCAGTGCTAGAGTTGTCGTGGCAGATACGCAGTATTTT
few | TRBJ2-5 | NA | TRBV6-6 | CASSPWVGRPQETQYF | TGTGCCAGCAGCCCCTGGGTAGGGCGCCCCCAAGAGACCCAGTACTTC
NA | TRBJ1-5 | NA | TRBV7-2 | CASSLDREGLTYSNQPQHF | TGTGCCAGCAGCTTAGATCGGGAGGGGCTTACGTATAGCAATCAGCCCCAGCATTTT
NA | TRBJ1-1 | TRBD1 | TRBV29-1 | CSVTGARGTEAFF | TGCAGCGTTACAGGGGCTCGAGGTACTGAAGCTTTCTTT
few | TRBJ2-2 | NA | TRBV6-4 | CATPVGETNTGELFF | TGTGCCACCCCGGTTGGGGAGACGAACACCGGGGAGCTGTTTTTT
many | TRBJ2-5 | NA | TRBV5-1 | CASSLNQETQYF | TGCGCCAGCAGCTTGAACCAAGAGACCCAGTACTTC
many | TRBJ1-1 | NA | TRBV29-1 | CSVERGQTEAFF | TGCAGCGTTGAGAGGGGCCAAACTGAAGCTTTCTTT
many | TRBJ2-1 | NA | TRBV12-3/TRBV12-4 | CASSWAILYNEQFF | TGTGCCAGCAGTTGGGCCATCCTCTACAATGAGCAGTTCTTC
NA | TRBJ2-7 | TRBD2 | TRBV19 | CASSIRSGGIYYEQYF | TGTGCCAGTAGTATTCGTAGCGGGGGAATCTACTACGAGCAGTACTTC
many | TRBJ2-3 | NA | TRBV2 | CASSQTRQYTDTQYF | TGTGCCAGCAGCCAGACTCGCCAATACACAGATACGCAGTATTTT
NA | TRBJ2-1 | TRBD2 | TRBV14 | CASSQGGKYNEQFF | TGTGCCAGCAGCCAGGGGGGGAAGTACAATGAGCAGTTCTTC
many | TRBJ2-7 | TRBD1 | TRBV6-5 | CASHRTGTYEQYF | TGTGCCTCCCACAGGACAGGGACCTACGAGCAGTACTTC
many | TRBJ2-5 | NA | TRBV7-3 | CASSPGLASGGMYF | TGTGCCAGCAGCCCGGGGTTAGCGTCCGGAGGAATGTACTTC
medium-sized | TRBJ1-6 | NA | TRBV14 | CASSGFSNSPLHF | TGTGCCAGCAGCGGTTTCAGTAATTCACCCCTCCACTTT
many | TRBJ2-7 | TRBD1 | TRBV3-1 | CASSLGQGGSYEQYF | TGTGCCAGCAGCCTCGGACAGGGAGGCTCCTACGAGCAGTACTTC
many | TRBJ1-6 | NA | TRBV7-8 | CASSLGPGTAISPLHF | TGTGCCAGCAGCTTAGGCCCCGGGACGGCAATTTCACCCCTCCACTTT
few | TRBJ1-1 | TRBD1 | TRBV20-1 | CSADPGTGMNTEAFF | TGCAGTGCTGATCCCGGGACAGGTATGAACACTGAAGCTTTCTTT
many | TRBJ2-1 | TRBD2 | TRBV6-4 | CASSETSGTSNEQFF | TGTGCCAGCAGTGAAACTAGCGGGACCTCCAATGAGCAGTTCTTC
NA | TRBJ2-2 | NA | TRBV7-8 | CASSSLEGELFF | TGTGCCAGCAGCTCCTTAGAGGGAGAGCTGTTTTTT
NA | TRBJ1-2 | TRBD1 | TRBV20-1 | CSARDRGLYYGYTF | TGCAGTGCTAGGGACAGGGGGCTTTACTATGGCTACACCTTC
few | TRBJ2-5 | NA | TRBV29-1 | CSVGGGRPPRTQYF | TGCAGCGTCGGTGGGGGCAGGCCCCCGAGGACCCAGTACTTC
NA | TRBJ1-6 | NA | TRBV9 | CASSVDVTEISPLHF | TGTGCCAGCAGCGTAGATGTGACAGAGATTTCACCCCTCCACTTT
NA | TRBJ2-7 | NA | TRBV7-2 | CASSLAPGIPYEQYF | TGTGCCAGCAGCTTAGCGCCCGGTATCCCCTACGAGCAGTACTTC
NA | TRBJ1-6 | NA | TRBV3-1 | CASRPSAGPSPLHF | TGTGCCAGCAGGCCCTCTGCAGGGCCCTCACCCCTCCACTTT
many | TRBJ1-2 | TRBD1 | TRBV12-3/TRBV12-4 | CASSSRDRAFNYGYTF | TGTGCCAGCAGTTCGCGCGACAGGGCCTTTAACTATGGCTACACCTTC
NA | TRBJ1-6 | NA | TRBV28 | CASSLAGVSPLHF | TGTGCCAGCAGTTTGGCGGGGGTTTCACCCCTCCACTTT
many | TRBJ2-1 | NA | TRBV9 | CASSVDGTDYNEQFF | TGTGCCAGCAGCGTAGATGGCACTGACTACAATGAGCAGTTCTTC
few | TRBJ1-6 | NA | TRBV6-5 | CASSYSSPSSSYNSPLHF | TGTGCCAGCAGTTACTCGAGTCCGTCTAGCTCCTATAATTCACCCCTCCACTTT
many | TRBJ2-5 | NA | TRBV7-6 | CASTLRQETQYF | TGTGCCAGCACGCTAAGACAAGAGACCCAGTACTTC
NA | TRBJ2-3 | TRBD1 | TRBV20-1 | CSTLPGQGALDTQYF | TGCAGTACCCTCCCGGGACAGGGGGCGTTGGATACGCAGTATTTT
many | TRBJ2-1 | TRBD2 | TRBV29-1 | CSVSPRLAGYNEQFF | TGCAGCGTCTCACCAAGACTAGCGGGATACAATGAGCAGTTCTTC
many | TRBJ2-3 | NA | TRBV7-9 | CASSLDGIDTQYF | TGTGCCAGCAGCTTAGACGGCATCGATACGCAGTATTTT
many | TRBJ2-1 | NA | TRBV29-1 | CSVHSSSYNEQFF | TGCAGCGTTCACTCCAGCTCCTACAATGAGCAGTTCTTC
few | TRBJ1-6 | NA | TRBV2 | CASSETGRVSNSPLHF | TGTGCCAGCAGTGAAACAGGGAGAGTATCGAATTCACCCCTCCACTTT
few | TRBJ1-2 | NA | TRBV4-3 | CASSHAGTSSSYTF | TGCGCCAGCAGCCATGCCGGGACCTCAAGCAGCTACACCTTC
few | TRBJ2-3 | NA | TRBV4-1 | CASSRGTLGTDTQYF | TGCGCCAGCAGCCGCGGGACCCTTGGCACAGATACGCAGTATTTT
many | TRBJ1-1 | NA | TRBV6-4 | CASSHGGDGAEAFF | TGTGCCAGCAGTCACGGAGGGGACGGGGCTGAAGCTTTCTTT
many | TRBJ2-3 | TRBD2 | TRBV20-1 | CSARDWGERGDTQYF | TGCAGTGCGCGGGACTGGGGGGAGCGGGGAGATACGCAGTATTTT
few | TRBJ1-6 | TRBD1 | TRBV5-6 | CASSFRGASYNSPLHF | TGTGCCAGCAGCTTCAGGGGGGCATCCTATAATTCACCCCTCCACTTT